Listed here is a single TCR beta chain. Its antigen remains unknown. The CDR3 has 16 amino acids. Germline V gene lookup returns CDR1 SGHTA and CDR2 FQGNSA. The ends were cut back, 1 base at V and 5 bases at J, with 17 bases in the middle. This record comes from a study of T cells after yellow fever vaccination. Study-wide findings and caveats: Overall, a small share of clonotypes was seen in both CD4 and CD8 compartments.

Each CDR3 protein gets one entry after TCRdb re-called the 5' RACE reads with MiXCR. The table shows around 590,000 distinct CDR3 sequences, with around an eighth occurring only once. This specimen consisted of PBMCs, obtained on the day of the yellow fever booster vaccination. The rearrangement links TRBV7-2 to TRBJ2-5, with D maybe TRBD1 (5 bases). This TCR was sampled from a man aged 25-45 years who received the YFV17D yellow fever vaccine. CDR3 protein: CASSLVSRTKVETQYF. CDR3 DNA sequence: TGTGCCAGCAGCTTAGTCTCGCGGACAAAGGTGGAGACCCAGTACTTC.